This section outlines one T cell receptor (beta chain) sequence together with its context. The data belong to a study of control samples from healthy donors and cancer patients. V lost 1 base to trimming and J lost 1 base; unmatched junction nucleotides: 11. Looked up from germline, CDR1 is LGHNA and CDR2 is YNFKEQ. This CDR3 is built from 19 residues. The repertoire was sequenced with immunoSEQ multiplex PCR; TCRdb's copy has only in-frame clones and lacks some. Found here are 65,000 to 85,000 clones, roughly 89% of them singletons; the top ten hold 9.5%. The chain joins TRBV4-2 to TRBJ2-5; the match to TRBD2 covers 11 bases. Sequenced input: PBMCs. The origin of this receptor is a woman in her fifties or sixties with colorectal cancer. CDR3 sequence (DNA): TGTGCCAGCAGCCAAGCCCCCCTCACTAGCGGGGGTTTCCAAGAGACCCAGTACTTC. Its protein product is CASSQAPLTSGGFQETQYF.